The clone carrying this TCR beta chain was found many times. Its antigen is currently unknown. In germline, CDR1 is SGHRS, CDR2 YFSETQ. CDR3 size: 15 residues. V dropped 4 bases and J dropped 0; count of bases not matched to a gene: 5. The data derive from a study of blood T cells in healthy people across ages. The second PCR ran roughly 6 to 11 cycles with a sample-barcoded 5' primer and J-beta primers. TCRdb fed the 5' RACE reads into MiXCR, producing one record per CDR3 protein. The sample carries 600,000 or so distinct CDR3 sequences, approximately 30% recorded once. Study-wide points: Naive T cell percentage and TCR beta diversity correlated strongly.

The sequencing input was blood. The clonotype was recovered from an elderly woman in good health. The chain combines TRBV5-1 with TRBJ2-7; 9 bases are shared with TRBD2. The CDR3 region has the DNA TGCGCCAGCAGCCCAGATAGCGGGAGCTCCTACGAGCAGTACTTC. Its protein is CASSPDSGSSYEQYF.